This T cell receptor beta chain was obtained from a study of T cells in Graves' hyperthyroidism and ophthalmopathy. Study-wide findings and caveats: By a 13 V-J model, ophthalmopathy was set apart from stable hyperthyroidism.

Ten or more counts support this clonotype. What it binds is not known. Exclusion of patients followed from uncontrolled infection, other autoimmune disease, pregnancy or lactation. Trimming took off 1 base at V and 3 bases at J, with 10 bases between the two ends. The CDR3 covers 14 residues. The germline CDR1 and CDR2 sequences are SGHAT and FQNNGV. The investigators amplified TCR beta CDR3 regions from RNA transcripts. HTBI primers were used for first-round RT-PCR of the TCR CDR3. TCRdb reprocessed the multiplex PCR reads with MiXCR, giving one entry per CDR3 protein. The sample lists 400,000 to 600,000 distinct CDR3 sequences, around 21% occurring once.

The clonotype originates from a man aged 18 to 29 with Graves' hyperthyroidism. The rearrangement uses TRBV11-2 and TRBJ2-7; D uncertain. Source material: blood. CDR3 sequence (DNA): TGTGCCAGCAGCTTAGCCCCTTTATTCTACGAGCAGTACTTC. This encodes CASSLAPLFYEQYF.